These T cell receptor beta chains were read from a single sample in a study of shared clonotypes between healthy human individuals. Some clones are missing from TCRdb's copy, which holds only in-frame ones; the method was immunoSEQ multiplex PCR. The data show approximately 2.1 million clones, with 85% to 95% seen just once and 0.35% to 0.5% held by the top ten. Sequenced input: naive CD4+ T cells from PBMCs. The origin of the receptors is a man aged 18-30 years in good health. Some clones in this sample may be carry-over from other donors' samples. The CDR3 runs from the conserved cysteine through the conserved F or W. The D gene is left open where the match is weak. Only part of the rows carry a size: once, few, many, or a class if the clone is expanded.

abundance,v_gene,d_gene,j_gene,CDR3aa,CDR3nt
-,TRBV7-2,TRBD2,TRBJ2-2,CASSTTPSGRTGELFF,TGTGCCAGCAGCACCACCCCTAGCGGGAGAACCGGGGAGCTGTTTTTT
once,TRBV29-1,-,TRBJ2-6,CSVDGPSGANVLTF,TGCAGCGTTGACGGACCCTCTGGGGCCAACGTCCTGACTTTC
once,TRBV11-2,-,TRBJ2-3,CASSLNTMESDTQYF,TGTGCCAGCAGCTTAAACACCATGGAATCAGATACGCAGTATTTT
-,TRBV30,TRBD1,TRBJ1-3,CAFSLGQGAGNTIYF,TGTGCCTTTTCACTAGGACAGGGGGCTGGAAACACCATATATTTT
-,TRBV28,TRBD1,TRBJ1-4,CASSERQGNEKLFF,TGTGCCAGCAGTGAACGACAGGGGAATGAAAAACTGTTTTTT
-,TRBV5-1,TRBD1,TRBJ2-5,CASSPRDRGEETQYF,TGCGCCAGCAGCCCACGGGACAGGGGGGAAGAGACCCAGTACTTC
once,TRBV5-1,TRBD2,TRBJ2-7,CASSPGLAGPHEQYF,TGCGCCAGCAGCCCCGGACTAGCGGGCCCCCACGAGCAGTACTTC
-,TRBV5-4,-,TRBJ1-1,CASSFIRATEAFF,TGTGCCAGCAGCTTCATCAGGGCCACTGAAGCTTTCTTT
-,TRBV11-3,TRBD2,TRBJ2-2,CASSLLAGTNTGELFF,TGTGCCAGCAGCTTACTAGCGGGGACGAACACCGGGGAGCTGTTTTTT
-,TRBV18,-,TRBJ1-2,CASSPPGVDGYTF,TGTGCCAGCTCACCACCAGGGGTAGATGGCTACACCTTC
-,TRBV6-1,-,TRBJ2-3,CASSEASLRSDTQYF,TGTGCCAGCAGTGAAGCATCTCTTAGGTCAGATACGCAGTATTTT
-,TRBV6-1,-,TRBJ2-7,CASRRVLNYEQYF,TGTGCCAGCAGGAGGGTGCTTAACTACGAGCAGTACTTC
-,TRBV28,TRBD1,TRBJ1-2,CASSLGQGGYGYTF,TGTGCCAGCAGTTTGGGACAGGGAGGATATGGCTACACCTTC
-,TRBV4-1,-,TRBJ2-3,CASSQPLGGPDTQYF,TGCGCCAGCAGCCAACCCCTGGGGGGGCCAGATACGCAGTATTTT
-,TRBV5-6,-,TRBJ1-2,CASSLVGRPPDYGYTF,TGTGCCAGCAGCTTGGTTGGGAGGCCGCCGGACTATGGCTACACCTTC
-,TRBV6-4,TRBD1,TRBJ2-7,CASSDWGQSYEQYF,TGTGCCAGCAGTGATTGGGGACAGTCCTACGAGCAGTACTTC
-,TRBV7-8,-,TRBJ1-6,CASSEDLGPPLHF,TGTGCCAGCAGCGAGGACCTAGGCCCACCCCTCCACTTT
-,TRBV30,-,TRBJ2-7,CAGIPRDTYEQYF,TGTGCCGGAATTCCCCGGGACACCTACGAGCAGTACTTC
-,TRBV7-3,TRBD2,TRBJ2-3,CASSLSASGSPDTQYF,TGTGCCAGCAGCTTATCGGCTAGCGGGAGCCCAGATACGCAGTATTTT
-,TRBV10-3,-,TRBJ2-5,CAISERWLQETQYF,TGTGCCATCAGTGAACGGTGGTTACAAGAGACCCAGTACTTC
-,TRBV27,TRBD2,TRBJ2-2,CASKPSGLAYYTGELFF,TGTGCCAGCAAACCCTCGGGACTAGCTTATTACACCGGGGAGCTGTTTTTT
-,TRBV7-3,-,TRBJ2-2,CASSLTWDTGELFF,TGTGCCAGCAGCTTAACTTGGGACACCGGGGAGCTGTTTTTT
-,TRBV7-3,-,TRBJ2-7,CASSLEGPYEQYF,TGTGCCAGCAGCTTAGAAGGCCCCTACGAGCAGTACTTC
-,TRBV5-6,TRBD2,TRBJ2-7,CASSLVSSGTLGVYEQYF,TGTGCCAGCAGCTTGGTCTCTAGCGGGACCCTAGGGGTCTACGAGCAGTACTTC
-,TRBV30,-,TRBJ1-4,CAWSQQGPGGNEKLFF,TGTGCCTGGAGCCAACAAGGACCCGGGGGTAATGAAAAACTGTTTTTT
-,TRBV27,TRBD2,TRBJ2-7,CASSLPLGLAGSYEQYF,TGTGCCAGCAGTTTGCCTTTGGGTCTAGCGGGAAGCTACGAGCAGTACTTC
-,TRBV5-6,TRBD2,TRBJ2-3,CASSFGLASPDTQYF,TGTGCCAGCAGCTTTGGACTAGCGTCTCCAGATACGCAGTATTTT
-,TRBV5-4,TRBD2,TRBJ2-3,CASRSLAGSSTDTQYF,TGTGCCAGCAGATCGCTAGCGGGTTCTAGCACAGATACGCAGTATTTT
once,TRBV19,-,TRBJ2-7,CASSQGRNPSYEQYF,TGTGCCAGTAGTCAGGGCCGAAATCCTTCCTACGAGCAGTACTTC
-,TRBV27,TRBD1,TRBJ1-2,CASSSPRGGVYGYTF,TGTGCCAGCAGTTCTCCGAGAGGGGGCGTCTATGGCTACACCTTC
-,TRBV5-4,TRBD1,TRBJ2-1,CASSLPGGYNEQFF,TGTGCCAGCAGCCTCCCAGGGGGATACAATGAGCAGTTCTTC
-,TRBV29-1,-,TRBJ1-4,CSAVRNEKLFF,TGCAGCGCTGTTAGAAATGAAAAACTGTTTTTT
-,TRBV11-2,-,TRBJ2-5,CASSLVGRLPGETQYF,TGTGCCAGCAGCTTAGTCGGTAGACTGCCGGGAGAGACCCAGTACTTC
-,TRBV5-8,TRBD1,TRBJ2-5,CASSFRLGQGRETQYF,TGTGCCAGCAGCTTCCGTCTGGGACAGGGGAGGGAGACCCAGTACTTC
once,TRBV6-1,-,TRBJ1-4,CASMFGGEKLFF,TGTGCCAGCATGTTTGGCGGGGAAAAACTGTTTTTT
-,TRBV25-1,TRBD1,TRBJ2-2,CASSEGQVRTGELFF,TGTGCCAGCAGTGAGGGACAGGTGCGCACCGGGGAGCTGTTTTTT
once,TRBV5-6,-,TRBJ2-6,CASSLVGANVLTF,TGTGCCAGCAGCTTGGTCGGGGCCAACGTCCTGACTTTC
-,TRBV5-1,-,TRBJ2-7,CASSLFPGGDEQYF,TGCGCCAGCAGCTTGTTTCCAGGGGGGGACGAGCAGTACTTC
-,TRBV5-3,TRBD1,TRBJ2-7,CARSLGDSVAEQYF,TGTGCCAGAAGCTTGGGGGACAGCGTTGCGGAGCAGTACTTC
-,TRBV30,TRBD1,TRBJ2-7,CAWSEGTGGSYEQYF,TGTGCCTGGAGTGAGGGGACAGGGGGCTCCTACGAGCAGTACTTC
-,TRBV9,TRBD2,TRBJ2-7,CASSVTGTSGTYEQYF,TGTGCCAGCAGCGTTACCGGGACTAGCGGAACCTACGAGCAGTACTTC
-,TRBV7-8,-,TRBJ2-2,CASSPTGPNTGELFF,TGTGCCAGCAGCCCGACTGGCCCGAACACCGGGGAGCTGTTTTTT
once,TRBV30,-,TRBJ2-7,CAWSPGVSSYEQYF,TGTGCCTGGAGTCCTGGGGTGAGCTCCTACGAGCAGTACTTC
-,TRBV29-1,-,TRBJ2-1,CSVAGRSYNEQFF,TGCAGCGTTGCGGGGCGAAGCTACAATGAGCAGTTCTTC
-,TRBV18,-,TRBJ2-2,CASSPTAGGELFF,TGTGCCAGCTCACCAACTGCGGGCGGGGAGCTGTTTTTT
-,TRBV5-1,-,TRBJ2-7,CASSQGVGGSYEQYF,TGCGCCAGCAGCCAGGGTGTTGGGGGCTCCTACGAGCAGTACTTC
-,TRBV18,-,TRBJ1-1,CASSPSGSSYTEAFF,TGTGCCAGCTCACCAAGCGGGAGTAGTTACACTGAAGCTTTCTTT
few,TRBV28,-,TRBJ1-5,CASRLGGTQPQHF,TGTGCCAGCAGACTAGGGGGAACGCAGCCCCAGCATTTT
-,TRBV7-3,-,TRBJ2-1,CAIYPDPRTYNEQFF,TGTGCCATCTACCCGGACCCCAGAACCTACAATGAGCAGTTCTTC
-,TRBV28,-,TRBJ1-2,CASRPRAGAGGYTF,TGTGCCAGCAGACCCCGGGCAGGGGCGGGGGGCTACACCTTC
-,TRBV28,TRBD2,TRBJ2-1,CASRRGTSRTRYNEQFF,TGTGCCAGCAGGAGAGGGACTAGCCGGACTCGTTACAATGAGCAGTTCTTC
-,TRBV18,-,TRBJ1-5,CASSPDSNQPQHF,TGTGCCAGCTCACCAGACAGCAATCAGCCCCAGCATTTT
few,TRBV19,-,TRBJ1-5,CASSIKGGWGQDYQPQHF,TGTGCCAGTAGTATAAAGGGCGGGTGGGGGCAGGATTATCAGCCCCAGCATTTT
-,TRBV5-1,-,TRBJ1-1,CASSSGTLGTEAFF,TGCGCCAGCAGCTCTGGGACCCTGGGGACTGAAGCTTTCTTT
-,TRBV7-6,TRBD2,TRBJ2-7,CASSLLAGGPYSYEQYF,TGTGCCAGCAGCCTCCTAGCGGGAGGCCCCTACTCCTACGAGCAGTACTTC